The next 10 T cell receptor beta chains were all read from a single sample in a study of post-analysis software for immune sequencing data. General study results and limits: Patients carried 4 or 5 TRBV segments more frequently than controls did, and TRBV5-6, TRBV5-1 and TRBV20-1 were among them.

Their specific antigens are unknown. Researchers reported that TCR beta cDNA libraries carried unique molecular identifiers. TCRdb reprocessed the PCR reads via MiXCR and lists one record per CDR3 protein. The sample carries roughly 620,000 distinct CDR3 sequences, around 44% recorded once. The specimen sequenced was blood. The receptors originated from a girl under 18 with multiple sclerosis.

A note on this clonotype: A much bigger clone sits one base away, suggesting this may be a read error. J is TRBJ2-7 and V is TRBV6-4; a weak D match, TRBD2 (6 bases). V shed 5 bases and J shed 7 bases, with 21 bases lying between them. This CDR3 has 15 amino acids. Germline-derived CDR1 and CDR2 are MRHNA and SNTAGT. CDR3 bases: TGTGCCAGCAGTCCCGTAGCGGCCGAGGGCCATGAGCAGTACTTC. Translating gives CASSPVAAEGHEQYF.

The J gene is TRBJ2-1, the V gene TRBV9, with D possibly matching TRBD2 (5 bases). V lost 5 bases, J lost 8 bases, and 14 bases lay in between. The CDR3 runs 13 residues. Germline CDR1 SGDLS, CDR2 YYNGEE. The CDR3 reads CASSERALDEQFF. The CDR3, as DNA: TGTGCCAGCAGTGAGAGGGCCCTTGATGAGCAGTTCTTC. The full variable domain, its missing parts supplied by reference TRBV9 and TRBJ2-1, is DSGVTQTPKHLITATGQRVTLRCSPRSGDLSVYWYQQSLDQGLQFLIQYYNGEERAKGNILERFSAQQFPDLHSELNLSSLELGDSALYFCASSERALDEQFFGPGTRLTVL.

This clonotype was seen a few times. V is TRBV19 and J is TRBJ2-7, with D tentatively TRBD1 (6 bases). CDR1 and CDR2 (germline): LNHDA, SQIVND (reference sequence). The CDR3 extends over 15 amino acids. Trimming cost V 5 bases and J 3 bases, with 17 bases left between them. The CDR3 loop is CASSPQFGGHYEQYF. The CDR3 DNA sequence: TGTGCCAGTAGTCCACAGTTTGGGGGCCACTACGAGCAGTACTTC.

The chain has TRBV12-3 or TRBV12-4 and TRBJ2-4; a possible D gene is TRBD1 (5 bases). The assigned J gene may be wrong: the sequence end matches TRBJ2-7 better. The CDR3 spans 13 residues. CDR3 region: CASSLPRVNEQYF. CDR3 bases: TGTGCCAGCAGTTTACCCAGGGTTAACGAGCAGTACTTC.

The CDR3 reads CASSFIGPSGPDTQYF. CDR3 in DNA: TGTGCCAGCAGTTTTATAGGCCCTTCAGGCCCAGATACGCAGTATTTT. This chain joins TRBV27 and TRBJ2-3; D not resolved. The CDR3 runs to 16 residues. The germline V and J ends were trimmed by 3 bases and 4 bases, with 17 bases remaining between them. In germline, CDR1 is MNHEY, CDR2 SMNVEV (reference sequence).

The chain employs TRBV28 and TRBJ1-1; D uncertain. CDR1 is MDHEN, CDR2 SYDVKM, per germline. The CDR3 has 12 amino acids. V was clipped by 1 base and J by 7 bases, with 7 bases between them. The CDR3 coding sequence is TGTGCCAGCAGTTTATCGGGAGGTGAAGCTTTCTTT. This encodes CASSLSGGEAFF.

This clonotype was observed a handful of times. The rearrangement links TRBV7-9 to TRBJ2-7; D is undetermined. Trimming pared 6 bases from V and 3 bases from J, leaving 12 bases between. Looked up from germline, CDR1 is SEHNR and CDR2 is FQNEAQ (reference sequence). CDR3 size: 13 residues. The CDR3 protein is CASREDPDYEQYF. CDR3 nucleotides: TGTGCCAGCAGAGAGGACCCCGACTACGAGCAGTACTTC.

The chain is built from TRBV6-5 and TRBJ1-1, with D uncertain. This CDR3 spans 14 amino acids. V was shortened by 0 bases and J by 5 bases, with 10 bases between the two germline ends. CDR1 is MNHEY, CDR2 SVGAGI, per germline. For the CDR3, the DNA is TGTGCCAGCAGTTACTCCCAGGTGGGGACTGAAGCTTTCTTT. It specifies CASSYSQVGTEAFF.

This clonotype was seen only once. This chain joins TRBV19 and TRBJ2-4, with a possible D match to TRBD2 (5 bases). With 0 bases removed from V and 6 bases from J, the gap between germline ends came to 12 bases. Germline V gene lookup returns CDR1 LNHDA and CDR2 SQIVND (reference sequence). The CDR3 is made up of 15 amino acids. CDR3 region: CASSIDGVFGNIQYF. CDR3 DNA sequence: TGTGCCAGTAGTATAGACGGGGTTTTCGGAAACATTCAGTACTTC.

The CDR3 DNA reads TGCGCCAGCAGCCGTAATCCGGGGGAGGCCAACGTCCTGACTTTC. Translating it yields CASSRNPGEANVLTF. This chain links TRBV5-1 with TRBJ2-6; a possible D gene is TRBD2 (6 bases). The CDR3 runs 15 residues. Germline V gene sequence: CDR1 SGHRS, CDR2 YFSETQ. Trimming took off 4 bases at V and 6 bases at J, with 14 bases between the two ends.